This T cell receptor (beta chain) was identified in a study of blood T cell repertoires in COVID-19. At the level of the study: Acute and convalescent COVID-19 specimens originated in the United States, Italy and Spain. Sources were T cells, B-cell-depleted T cells, or PBMCs; the material itself was cDNA or gDNA.

CDR1 is LNHDA, CDR2 SQIVND, per germline (reference sequence). This CDR3 is built from 14 residues. Germline trimming cut 7 bases from V and 5 bases from J; bases unmatched to any gene: 8. Patients at the Seattle site were enrolled during active infection and followed longitudinally. In the source study's methods: Cell counts per sample came from amplifying reference gene primers. The assay was immunoSEQ multiplex PCR, and TCRdb's table has in-frame clones only and misses some. For V, J and clone size, that table is used; D and trimming come from the DNA. The sample contains 220,000 or so clones, about 86% of which appear only once.

The TCR comes from a woman aged 45-65 years with COVID-19, enrolled during active disease. The chain employs TRBV19 and TRBJ2-7; 10 bases align to TRBD1. The sequenced sample was peripheral blood. The CDR3 spells CASKCPGTGDEQYF. In nucleotides, the CDR3 is TGTGCCAGTAAATGCCCAGGGACAGGGGACGAGCAGTACTTC.